The 7 T cell receptor beta chains listed next were all sequenced from one sample in a study of cytomegalovirus exposure and HLA in healthy donors. Amplification used 60 Vbeta primers and 13 Jbeta primers. Produced via immunoSEQ multiplex PCR; TCRdb's table is partial and in-frame only. Of approximately 180,000 clones listed, less than 90% are singletons. The sample consisted of PBMCs. The receptors originated from a girl less than two years old in good health and CMV-seronegative.

This clone was picked up a small number of times. The chain couples TRBV30 to TRBJ2-2, with TRBD2 identical over 15 bases. The CDR3 length is 18 residues. Germline CDR1 GTSNPN, CDR2 SVGIG (reference sequence). J gave up 2 bases and V 1 base, and 5 bases lay outside the gene matches. The CDR3 DNA reads TGTGCCTGGAGTGCTACGGGACTAGCGGGAGGCAACACCGGGGAGCTGTTTTTT. Translated: CAWSATGLAGGNTGELFF.

The rearrangement joins TRBV27 to TRBJ2-3; D call uncertain. Trimming removed 5 bases at V and 2 bases at J, with 8 bases between. The CDR3 is 13 amino acids. Germline V lookup: CDR1 MNHEY, CDR2 SMNVEV (reference sequence). This CDR3 is CASSGPHTDTQYF. For the CDR3, the DNA is TGTGCCAGCAGTGGGCCACACACAGATACGCAGTATTTT.

This chain uses TRBV9 with TRBJ2-7; tentatively, D is TRBD1 (6 bases). V was cut by 0 bases and J by 1 base, with 14 bases left in between. This CDR3 comprises 16 residues. Per the germline V gene, CDR1 is SGDLS and CDR2 is YYNGEE. Written as DNA, the CDR3 is TGTGCCAGCAGCGTAGACGGACAGCTGGGGTCCTACGAGCAGTACTTC. This translates into CASSVDGQLGSYEQYF. Full variable domain (outside the CDR3, taken from reference TRBV9 and TRBJ2-7): DSGVTQTPKHLITATGQRVTLRCSPRSGDLSVYWYQQSLDQGLQFLIQYYNGEERAKGNILERFSAQQFPDLHSELNLSSLELGDSALYFCASSVDGQLGSYEQYFGPGTRLTVT.

This chain connects TRBV10-2 to TRBJ1-5, with a tentative D call TRBD1 (6 bases). This CDR3 spans 13 amino acids. Germline CDR1 WSHSY, CDR2 SAAADI. Deletions cut 6 bases from V and 6 bases from J, with 12 bases between. CDR3 sequence: CASRAGVAQPQHF. The CDR3 DNA reads TGCGCCAGCAGGGCAGGGGTAGCTCAGCCCCAGCATTTT.

This chain links TRBV7-9 with TRBJ1-2, with 7 bases lining up with TRBD1. The CDR3 loop spans 16 amino acids. Unmatched junction bases numbered 14, after V lost 5 bases and J lost 5 bases. Germline V gene lookup returns CDR1 SEHNR and CDR2 FQNEAQ (reference sequence). The CDR3 protein is CASSRGQGGEVYGYTF. DNA of the CDR3: TGTGCCAGCAGCCGTGGCCAGGGGGGAGAAGTTTATGGCTACACCTTC.

The V gene is TRBV5-4, the J gene TRBJ2-7; 11 bases agree with TRBD2. Germline lookup yields CDR1 SGHNT and CDR2 YYREEE (reference sequence). The V segment lost 3 bases and the J segment 5 bases; nucleotides outside the gene matches: 4. The CDR3 consists of 14 residues. In DNA, the CDR3 is TGTGCCAGCAGCTCTAGCGGGGGGAGCCACGAGCAGTACTTC. Amino acids: CASSSSGGSHEQYF.

The CDR3 coding sequence is TGTGCCAGTAGTCGGGACATTCAATCCTACGAGCAGTACTTC. It translates to CASSRDIQSYEQYF. This chain connects TRBV19 to TRBJ2-7, with a weak D call TRBD1 (6 bases). Germline lookup yields CDR1 LNHDA and CDR2 SQIVND (reference sequence). V gave up 5 bases and J gave up 1 base, with 12 bases separating them. The CDR3 length is 14 residues.